The next 32 T cell receptor beta chains were all read from a single sample in a study of T cells in Graves' hyperthyroidism and ophthalmopathy. There were TCR beta CDR3 regions amplified from RNA transcripts. The HTBI primer set served for first-round RT-PCR of the TCR CDR3. From the multiplex PCR reads, TCRdb called clonotypes with MiXCR, one entry per CDR3 protein. Among roughly 380,000 distinct CDR3 sequences, approximately 15% were seen once, and the ten largest hold about 11%. Sequencing was carried out using blood. The receptors here all came from a woman in her sixties with Graves' hyperthyroidism.

Many counts were recorded for this clonotype. The chain joins TRBV28 to TRBJ1-1; D ambiguous. There are 11 residues in the CDR3. Trimming removed 3 bases at V and 7 bases at J, with 6 bases between. From germline, CDR1 is MDHEN and CDR2 SYDVKM. CDR3 nucleotide sequence: TGTGCCAGCAGTTTTATCAATGAAGCTTTCTTT. This gives the protein CASSFINEAFF.

The genes are TRBV24-1 and TRBJ2-6, with unresolved D. The V end lost 3 bases, the J end lost 0 bases, and 8 bases lay between the germline ends. Germline V gene data show CDR1 as KGHDR and CDR2 as SFDVKD. The CDR3 is 16 residues long. The CDR3 loop reads CATSDHVTSGANVLTF. Here the CDR3 DNA reads TGTGCCACCAGTGATCATGTCACCTCTGGGGCCAACGTCCTGACTTTC.

This clonotype was counted ten times or more. The V call is TRBV10-2, the J call TRBJ2-2; D gene ambiguous. The CDR3 has 17 amino acids. The V gene lost 3 bases and the J gene lost 0 bases, with 14 bases spanning the gap. CDR1 and CDR2 (germline): WSHSY, SAAADI. CDR3 in DNA: TGCGCCAGCAGTGATGGCTTGAGTCCGGCGAACACCGGGGAGCTGTTTTTT. This codes for CASSDGLSPANTGELFF.

The table lists this clonotype with many counts. The V and J genes are TRBV7-9 and TRBJ2-7, with 7 positions matching TRBD2. CDR1 is SEHNR and CDR2 is FQNEAQ in the germline V gene (reference sequence). The CDR3 length is 15 residues. With V trimmed by 1 base and J by 2 bases, 5 bases remained unmatched. CDR3 residues: CASSLVSGNPYEQYF. CDR3 bases: TGTGCCAGCAGCTTAGTCAGCGGGAATCCCTACGAGCAGTACTTC.

Comment on this clonotype: A read error may be the cause here, since a much bigger clone is one base away. The chain joins TRBV30 to TRBJ2-1; 9 bases line up with TRBD1. This CDR3 comprises 16 residues. V shed 8 bases, J shed 2 bases, and the junction held 13 bases outside the gene matches. CDR1 is GTSNPN and CDR2 is SVGIG in the germline V gene (reference sequence). CDR3 DNA sequence: TGTGCCGGGGAACCGGGACAGGGTGAAGCCTACAATGAGCAGTTCTTC. Its protein is CAGEPGQGEAYNEQFF.

This clonotype was seen many times. The genes are TRBV7-2 and TRBJ1-1, with no clear D. CDR3 length: 13 residues. Germline V gene lookup returns CDR1 SGHTA and CDR2 FQGNSA. Trimming removed 5 bases from V and 5 bases from J, with 12 bases in between. The CDR3 loop is CASSLMGTTEAFF. The DNA for the CDR3 is TGTGCCAGCAGCCTTATGGGTACGACTGAAGCTTTCTTT.

There are many counts of this clonotype. This chain connects TRBV9 to TRBJ2-3; 7 bases map to TRBD2. The CDR3 has 14 amino acids. The V segment lost 2 bases and the J segment 4 bases; nucleotides outside the gene matches: 4. CDR1 and CDR2 (germline): SGDLS, YYNGEE. The CDR3: CASSVGRNADTQYF. CDR3 DNA: TGTGCCAGCAGCGTCGGGAGGAACGCAGATACGCAGTATTTT.

This clonotype was seen more than once but under ten times. At one end the junction does not follow the germline gene, possibly because of a read error. The rearrangement links TRBV10-2 to TRBJ2-5, with 7 bases identical to TRBD2. The CDR3 spans 14 residues. The germline CDR1 and CDR2 sequences are WSHSY and SAAADI. The CDR3 region has the DNA TGCGCCAGCAGTGAGCCGGGGACTACTAGGATTCAGAACTTC. Its protein is CASSEPGTTRIQNF.

This clonotype was recorded many times. The V call is TRBV6-2 or TRBV6-3, the J call TRBJ2-7; no reliable D call. In germline, CDR1 is MNHEY, CDR2 SVGEGT. This CDR3 has 16 residues. The ends were cut back, 5 bases at V and 1 base at J, with 18 bases in the middle. The DNA of the CDR3 is TGTGCCAGCAGTGCCCTGGATGCCCTGCGTTCCTACGAGCAGTACTTC. Translation: CASSALDALRSYEQYF.

This clonotype was counted at least ten times. The chain employs TRBV2 and TRBJ2-3; D might be TRBD2 (6 bases). CDR1 and CDR2 (germline): SNHLY, FYNNEI. CDR3 size: 14 residues. V was shortened by 5 bases and J by 3 bases, with 12 bases between the two germline ends. The CDR3 here is CASSPSSATDTQYF. In nucleotides, the CDR3 is TGTGCCAGCAGTCCCTCTAGCGCGACAGATACGCAGTATTTT.

This clonotype was seen ten or more times. This rearrangement joins TRBV7-8 to TRBJ2-2, with 11 bases identical to TRBD2. V shed 6 bases and J 1 base; nucleotides not matched to a gene: 1. Germline CDR1 reads SGHVS; CDR2 reads FQNEAQ. The CDR3 is 15 amino acids. The CDR3 bases are TGTGCCAGCAGACTAGCGGGGGAGAACACCGGGGAGCTGTTTTTT. Amino acid sequence: CASRLAGENTGELFF. The full variable domain, its missing parts supplied by reference TRBV7-8 and TRBJ2-2, is GAGVSQSPRYKVAKRGQDVALRCDPISGHVSLFWYQQALGQGPEFLTYFQNEAQLDKSGLPSDRFFAERPEGSVSTLKIQRTQQEDSAVYLCASRLAGENTGELFFGEGSRLTVL.

This clonotype was detected many times. The V and J genes are TRBV29-1 and TRBJ1-1; 7 nucleotides line up with TRBD1. CDR3 length: 12 residues. Germline CDR1 and CDR2: SQVTM and ANQGSEA. CDR3 coding DNA: TGCCTGGGGAGACAGGGCCCCACTGAAGCTTTCTTT. It specifies CLGRQGPTEAFF.

J is TRBJ2-1 and V is TRBV19; TRBD2 matches 11 bases. V shed 5 bases and J 0 bases; nucleotides not matched to a gene: 3. Per germline, CDR1 LNHDA and CDR2 SQIVND (reference sequence). The CDR3 is 16 amino acids. For the CDR3, the DNA is TGTGCCAGTAGTTTCACTAGCGGGAGCTCCTACAATGAGCAGTTCTTC. Translating gives CASSFTSGSSYNEQFF.

In its sample, this clonotype was seen a few times. With a much larger clone just one base away, this may be a read error. The chain has TRBV2 and TRBJ2-1; D is ambiguous. This CDR3 has 14 residues. V shed 6 bases and J shed 6 bases, with 15 bases lying between them. Germline V gene sequence: CDR1 SNHLY, CDR2 FYNNEI. DNA for the CDR3: TGTGCCAGCAGCGGACCAGGAATAGGCAATGAGCAGTTCTTC. Residues: CASSGPGIGNEQFF.

V is TRBV20-1 and J is TRBJ2-3; TRBD2 agrees at 9 bases. V gave up 0 bases and J gave up 4 bases; unmatched junction bases: 8. The CDR3 length is 16 residues. The germline V gene encodes CDR1 DFQATT and CDR2 SNEGSKA (reference sequence). The chain's CDR3 is CSARDPTSGWADTQYF. The CDR3 nucleotides are TGCAGTGCTAGAGACCCGACTAGCGGTTGGGCAGATACGCAGTATTTT.

This clonotype was counted only a few times. This sequence joins TRBV6-1 and TRBJ2-2; D is possibly TRBD2 (5 bases). Germline CDR1 reads MNHNS; CDR2 reads SASEGT. With 6 bases removed from V and 4 bases from J, the gap between germline ends came to 21 bases. This CDR3 has 17 amino acids. As DNA, the CDR3 is TGTGCCAGCAGGGTCTTAGCGAGTATAACACGCACCGGGGAGCTGTTTTTT. This codes for CASRVLASITRTGELFF.

This clonotype was found many times. The rearrangement joins TRBV13 to TRBJ2-5; D is unclear. V lost 5 bases, J lost 5 bases, and 9 bases lay in between. The CDR3 is 12 amino acids. CDR1 and CDR2 (germline): PRHDT, FYEKMQ (reference sequence). Written as DNA, the CDR3 is TGTGCCAGCAGCCCCCGTCGCGAGACCCAGTACTTC. Protein product: CASSPRRETQYF.

The V call is TRBV14, the J call TRBJ2-1; D unresolved. V dropped 3 bases and J dropped 9 bases, with 12 bases sitting between them. CDR1 is SGHDN, CDR2 FVKESK, per germline. The CDR3 covers 13 residues. DNA for the CDR3: TGTGCCAGCAGCCAGCGACTCCGGGCTGAGCAGTTCTTC. Translating gives CASSQRLRAEQFF.

This clonotype was seen repeatedly, ten times or more. This chain connects TRBV6-6 to TRBJ2-6; 8 positions agree with TRBD1. CDR1 is MNHNY, CDR2 SVGAGI, per germline (reference sequence). V trimming: 0 bases; J trimming: 0 bases; junction bases outside the gene matches: 7. This CDR3 spans 19 amino acids. The CDR3 loop reads CASSYSAGQGHSGANVLTF. In DNA, the CDR3 is TGTGCCAGCAGTTACTCCGCCGGACAGGGTCACTCTGGGGCCAACGTCCTGACTTTC.

This clonotype was seen a few times. The rearrangement links TRBV19 to TRBJ1-2; D gene ambiguous. CDR3 length: 13 amino acids. The germline CDR1 and CDR2 sequences are LNHDA and SQIVND (reference sequence). V gave up 9 bases and J gave up 0 bases, with 11 bases separating them. The CDR3 DNA reads as TGTGCCAGCCAGCCGGGGACTAACTATGGCTACACCTTC. Protein: CASQPGTNYGYTF. The full variable domain, in which reference TRBV19 and TRBJ1-2 provide the parts outside the CDR3, is DGGITQSPKYLFRKEGQNVTLSCEQNLNHDAMYWYRQDPGQGLRLIYYSQIVNDFQKGDIAEGYSVSREKKESFPLTVTSAQKNPTAFYLCASQPGTNYGYTFGSGTRLTVV.

The rearrangement uses TRBV11-2 and TRBJ1-2, with 7 nucleotides matching TRBD1. The CDR3 consists of 15 residues. From germline, CDR1 is SGHAT and CDR2 FQNNGV. The DNA for the CDR3 is TGTGGCAACAGCTTAGAGGGGGCGGTCAACTATGGCTACACCTTC. It specifies CGNSLEGAVNYGYTF. Looking up the rest from reference TRBV11-2 and TRBJ1-2 gives the full variable domain: EAGVAQSPRYKIIEKRQSVAFWCNPISGHATLYWYQQILGQGPKLLIQFQNNGVVDDSQLPKDRFSAERLKGVDSTLKIQPAKLEDSAVYLCGNSLEGAVNYGYTFGSGTRLTVV.

This clonotype appeared many times. The chain carries TRBV20-1 and TRBJ2-7; 10 bases agree with TRBD2. There are 16 residues in the CDR3. The germline CDR1 and CDR2 sequences are DFQATT and SNEGSKA (reference sequence). V was clipped by 0 bases and J by 7 bases; unmatched bases: 12. This chain's CDR3 is CSARDRWSGRAGEQYF. In DNA form, the CDR3 reads TGCAGTGCTAGAGATCGGTGGAGCGGGAGGGCTGGAGAGCAGTACTTC.

This clonotype was counted at least ten times. The chain uses TRBV20-1 and TRBJ2-1, with 9 bases matching TRBD1. This CDR3 contains 12 residues. With 3 bases clipped from V and 6 bases from J, the junction kept 0 bases outside the gene matches. Germline CDR1 is DFQATT and CDR2 is SNEGSKA (reference sequence). CDR3 sequence (DNA): TGCAGTGCTAGGACAGGGGGCAATGAGCAGTTCTTC. Translating gives CSARTGGNEQFF.

This clonotype showed up many times. The V call is TRBV7-2, the J call TRBJ2-2; either TRBD1 or TRBD2 may supply D (5 bases each). Germline V gene data show CDR1 as SGHTA and CDR2 as FQGNSA. V shed 8 bases and J shed 0 bases, with 10 bases lying between them. The CDR3 runs to 14 residues. As DNA, the CDR3 is TGTGCCAGCTCCGGGACGTCGAACACCGGGGAGCTGTTTTTT. Protein product: CASSGTSNTGELFF.

This clonotype was recorded at least ten times. V is TRBV12-5 and J is TRBJ2-7; D ambiguous. Germline V CDR1 and CDR2: LGHNT, FRNRAP. V was shortened by 1 base and J by 4 bases, with 14 bases between the two germline ends. There are 15 residues in the CDR3. Here the CDR3 reads CASGLDHRLTYEQYF. The CDR3 coding sequence is TGTGCTAGTGGTTTGGACCATCGACTTACTTACGAGCAGTACTTC.

This clonotype was recorded at least ten times. The J gene is TRBJ1-2, the V gene TRBV30, with D possibly TRBD1 on 6 matching bases. CDR1 and CDR2 from the germline V gene are GTSNPN and SVGIG (reference sequence). V lost 1 base, J lost 4 bases, and 10 bases lay in between. This CDR3 has 13 residues. The CDR3 sequence is CAWSEQGGYGYTF. The CDR3 DNA sequence: TGTGCCTGGAGTGAACAGGGTGGCTATGGCTACACCTTC.

This chain joins TRBV9 and TRBJ2-2, with no clear D. V was clipped by 4 bases and J by 0 bases, with 16 bases between them. The CDR3 length is 17 residues. CDR1 SGDLS and CDR2 YYNGEE come from the germline V gene. CDR3 in DNA: TGTGCCAGCAGCTCCCCAAGGCAGAGAACGAACACCGGGGAGCTGTTTTTT. Translating gives CASSSPRQRTNTGELFF. Complete variable domain (other parts from reference TRBV9 and TRBJ2-2): DSGVTQTPKHLITATGQRVTLRCSPRSGDLSVYWYQQSLDQGLQFLIQYYNGEERAKGNILERFSAQQFPDLHSELNLSSLELGDSALYFCASSSPRQRTNTGELFFGEGSRLTVL.

Comment on this clonotype: A much more abundant neighbour one base away suggests this may be a read error. The chain employs TRBV6-5 and TRBJ2-7; 11 bases agree with TRBD2. CDR1 and CDR2 (germline): MNHEY, SVGAGI. There are 14 residues in the CDR3. CDR3 residues: CACSPRLAGYEQYF. The CDR3 nucleotides are TGTGCCTGCAGTCCTCGACTAGCGGGATACGAGCAGTACTTC.

This clonotype was counted many times. This chain joins TRBV12-5 and TRBJ2-7, with 7 bases that match TRBD2. CDR3 size: 21 residues. The V and J ends lost 0 bases and 2 bases, in that order; junction bases with no gene match: 22. CDR1 and CDR2 (germline): LGHNT, FRNRAP. Written as DNA, the CDR3 is TGTGCTAGTGGTTTGGTACTCGTGGGAGGGCCATCTGGGGATACCCCCTACGAGCAGTACTTC. Residues: CASGLVLVGGPSGDTPYEQYF. Combining the CDR3 with reference TRBV12-5 and TRBJ2-7 gives the whole variable domain DARVTQTPRHKVTEMGQEVTMRCQPILGHNTVFWYRQTMMQGLELLAYFRNRAPLDDSGMPKDRFSAEMPDATLATLKIQPSEPRDSAVYFCASGLVLVGGPSGDTPYEQYFGPGTRLTVT.

This clonotype came up many times. The J gene is TRBJ2-2, the V gene TRBV7-3; weak D call: TRBD1 (6 bases). Germline V gene sequence: CDR1 SGHTA, CDR2 FQGTGA. The CDR3 is 14 residues long. V lost 3 bases and J lost 7, with 12 bases in between. CDR3 nucleotide sequence: TGTGCCAGCAGCTTTACAGGGAAGGGCGGGGAGCTGTTTTTT. This codes for CASSFTGKGGELFF.

A few counts support this clonotype. This rearrangement joins TRBV11-2 to TRBJ2-6, with D perhaps matching TRBD1 (5 bases). CDR3 length: 18 residues. Trimming took off 5 bases at V and 0 bases at J, with 17 bases between the two ends. The germline CDR1 and CDR2 sequences are SGHAT and FQNNGV. CDR3 in DNA: TGTGCCAGCAGCCGACGGTTAAAGGGGCTCTCTGGGGCCAACGTCCTGACTTTC. Residues: CASSRRLKGLSGANVLTF.

Only a few counts were recorded for this clonotype. This may arise from a read error, as a much more abundant clone is one base away. This rearrangement joins TRBV2 to TRBJ2-7; 7 positions match TRBD2. This CDR3 region has 13 residues. V shed 6 bases and J 5 bases; nucleotides not matched to a gene: 7. CDR1 and CDR2 from the germline V gene are SNHLY and FYNNEI. DNA of the CDR3: TGTGCCAGCAGCCGGGACGGGAGGCACGAGCAGTACTTC. It is translated as CASSRDGRHEQYF.